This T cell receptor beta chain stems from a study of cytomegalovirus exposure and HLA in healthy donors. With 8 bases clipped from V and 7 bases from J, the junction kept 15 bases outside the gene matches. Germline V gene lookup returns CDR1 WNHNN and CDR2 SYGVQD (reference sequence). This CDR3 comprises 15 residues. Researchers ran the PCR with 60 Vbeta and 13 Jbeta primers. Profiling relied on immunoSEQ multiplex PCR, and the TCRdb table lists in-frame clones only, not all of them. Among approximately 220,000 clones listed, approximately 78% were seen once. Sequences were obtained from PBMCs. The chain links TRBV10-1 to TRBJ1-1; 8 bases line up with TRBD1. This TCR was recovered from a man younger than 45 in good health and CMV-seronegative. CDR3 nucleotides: TGCGCCAGCCCCGGCCAGGACAGGGTGTGGGGTGAAGCTTTCTTT. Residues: CASPGQDRVWGEAFF.